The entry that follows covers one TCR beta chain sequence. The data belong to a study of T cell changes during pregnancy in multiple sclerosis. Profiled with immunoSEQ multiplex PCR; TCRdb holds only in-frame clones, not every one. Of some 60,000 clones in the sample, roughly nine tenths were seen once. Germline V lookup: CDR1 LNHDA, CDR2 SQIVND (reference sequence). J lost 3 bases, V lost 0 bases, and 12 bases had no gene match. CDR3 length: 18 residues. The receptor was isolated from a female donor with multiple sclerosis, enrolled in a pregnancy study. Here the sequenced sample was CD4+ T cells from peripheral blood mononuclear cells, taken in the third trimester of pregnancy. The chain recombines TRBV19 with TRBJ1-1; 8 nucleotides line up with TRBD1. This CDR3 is CASSIDLFMTGEYTEAFF. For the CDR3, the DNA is TGTGCCAGTAGTATAGATCTGTTCATGACAGGGGAGTACACTGAAGCTTTCTTT.